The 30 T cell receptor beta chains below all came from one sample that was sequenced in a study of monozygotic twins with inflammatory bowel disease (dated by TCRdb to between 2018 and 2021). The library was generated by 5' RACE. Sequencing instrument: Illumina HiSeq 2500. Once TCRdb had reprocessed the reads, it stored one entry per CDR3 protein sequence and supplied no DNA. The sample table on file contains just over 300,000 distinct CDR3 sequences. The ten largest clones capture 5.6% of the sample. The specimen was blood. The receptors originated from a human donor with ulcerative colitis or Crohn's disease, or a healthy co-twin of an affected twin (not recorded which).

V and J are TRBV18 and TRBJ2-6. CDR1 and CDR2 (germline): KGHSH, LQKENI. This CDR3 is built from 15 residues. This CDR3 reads CASSAFPTGANVLTF.

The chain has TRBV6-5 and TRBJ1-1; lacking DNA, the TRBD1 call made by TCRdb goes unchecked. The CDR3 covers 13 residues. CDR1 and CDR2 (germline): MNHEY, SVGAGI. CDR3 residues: CASKDRAGSEAFF.

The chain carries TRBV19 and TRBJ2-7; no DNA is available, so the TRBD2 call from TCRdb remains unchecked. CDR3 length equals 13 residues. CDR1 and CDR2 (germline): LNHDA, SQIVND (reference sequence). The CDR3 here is CASSPRRKEEQYF.

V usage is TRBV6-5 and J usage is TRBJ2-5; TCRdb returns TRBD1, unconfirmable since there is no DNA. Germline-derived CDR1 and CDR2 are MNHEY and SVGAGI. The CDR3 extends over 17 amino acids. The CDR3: CASSYPPGLGIRETQYF.

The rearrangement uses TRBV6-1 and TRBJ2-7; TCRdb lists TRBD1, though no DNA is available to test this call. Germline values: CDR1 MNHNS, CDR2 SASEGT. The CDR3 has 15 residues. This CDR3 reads CASTQRAGGSYEQYF.

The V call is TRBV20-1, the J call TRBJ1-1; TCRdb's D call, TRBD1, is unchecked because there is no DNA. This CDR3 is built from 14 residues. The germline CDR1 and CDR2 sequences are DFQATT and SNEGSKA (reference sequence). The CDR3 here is CSATQTGGNTEAFF.

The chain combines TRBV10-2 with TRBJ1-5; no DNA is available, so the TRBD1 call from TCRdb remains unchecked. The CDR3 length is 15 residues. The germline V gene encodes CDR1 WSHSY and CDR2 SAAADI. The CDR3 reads CASSETGANNQPQHF.

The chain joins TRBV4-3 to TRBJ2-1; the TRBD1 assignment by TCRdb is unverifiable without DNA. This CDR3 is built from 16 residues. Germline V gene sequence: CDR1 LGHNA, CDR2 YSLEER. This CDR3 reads CASSRNRQGAYNEQFF.

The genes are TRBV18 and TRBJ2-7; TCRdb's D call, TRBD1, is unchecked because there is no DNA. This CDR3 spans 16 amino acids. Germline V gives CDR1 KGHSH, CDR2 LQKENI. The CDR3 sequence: CASSKNAGTGTYEQYF.

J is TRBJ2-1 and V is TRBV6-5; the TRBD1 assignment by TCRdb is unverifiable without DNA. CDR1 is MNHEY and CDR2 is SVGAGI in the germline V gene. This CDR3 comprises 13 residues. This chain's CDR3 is CASSSTGLDEQFF.

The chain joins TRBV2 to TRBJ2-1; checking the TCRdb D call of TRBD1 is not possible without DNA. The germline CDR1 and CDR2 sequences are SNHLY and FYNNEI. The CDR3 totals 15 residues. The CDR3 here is CASSDGGRGYNEQFF.

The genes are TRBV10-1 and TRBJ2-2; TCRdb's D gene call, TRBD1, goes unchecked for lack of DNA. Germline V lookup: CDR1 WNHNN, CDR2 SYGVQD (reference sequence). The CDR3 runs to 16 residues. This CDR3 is CASSDPGGGDTGELFF.

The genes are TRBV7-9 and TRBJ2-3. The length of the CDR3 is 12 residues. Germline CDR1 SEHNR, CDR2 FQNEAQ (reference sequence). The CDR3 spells CASSPTGNTQYF.

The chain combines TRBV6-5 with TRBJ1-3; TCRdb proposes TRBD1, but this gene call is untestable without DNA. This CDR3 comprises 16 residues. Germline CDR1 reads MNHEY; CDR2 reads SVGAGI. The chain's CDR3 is CASSYEGGISGNTIYF.

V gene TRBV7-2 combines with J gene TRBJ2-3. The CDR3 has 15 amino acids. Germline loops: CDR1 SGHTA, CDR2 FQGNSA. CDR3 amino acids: CASSKNTPNTDTQYF.

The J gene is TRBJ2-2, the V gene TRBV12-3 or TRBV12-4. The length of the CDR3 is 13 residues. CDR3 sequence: CASSLRVTGELFF.

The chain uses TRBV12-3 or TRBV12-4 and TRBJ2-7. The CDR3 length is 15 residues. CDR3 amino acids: CASSLAITSSYEQYF.

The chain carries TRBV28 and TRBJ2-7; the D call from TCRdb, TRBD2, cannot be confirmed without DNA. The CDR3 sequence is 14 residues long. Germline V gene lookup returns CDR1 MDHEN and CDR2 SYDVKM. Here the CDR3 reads CASSPSPGLFEQYF.

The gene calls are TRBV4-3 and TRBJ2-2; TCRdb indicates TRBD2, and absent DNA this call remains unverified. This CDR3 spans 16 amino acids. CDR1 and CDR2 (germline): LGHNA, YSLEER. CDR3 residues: CASSQRAQVSTGELFF.

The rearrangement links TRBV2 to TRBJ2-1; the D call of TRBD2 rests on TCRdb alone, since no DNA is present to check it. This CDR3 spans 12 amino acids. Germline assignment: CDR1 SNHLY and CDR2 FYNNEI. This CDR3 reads CASFGSYNEQFF.

The CDR3 reads CASSLNSQGGSNEQFF. The V gene is TRBV12-3 or TRBV12-4, the J gene TRBJ2-1; TCRdb names TRBD1, which stays unverified in the absence of DNA. The CDR3 runs 16 residues.

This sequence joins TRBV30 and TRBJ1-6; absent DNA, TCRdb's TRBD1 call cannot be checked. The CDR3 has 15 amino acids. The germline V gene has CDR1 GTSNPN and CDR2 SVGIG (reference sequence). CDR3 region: CAWSAGQGLNSPLHF.

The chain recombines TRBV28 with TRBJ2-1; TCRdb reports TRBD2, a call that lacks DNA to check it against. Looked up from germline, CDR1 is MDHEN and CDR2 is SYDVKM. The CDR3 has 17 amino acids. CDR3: CASSPSITSGGRLEQFF.

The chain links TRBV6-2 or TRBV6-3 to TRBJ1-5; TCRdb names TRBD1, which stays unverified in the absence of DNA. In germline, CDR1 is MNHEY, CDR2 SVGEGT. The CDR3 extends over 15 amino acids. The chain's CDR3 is CASSLEGQGYQPQHF.

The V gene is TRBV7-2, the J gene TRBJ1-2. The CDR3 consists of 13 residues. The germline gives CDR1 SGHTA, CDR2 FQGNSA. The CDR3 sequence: CASTPLRANGYTF.

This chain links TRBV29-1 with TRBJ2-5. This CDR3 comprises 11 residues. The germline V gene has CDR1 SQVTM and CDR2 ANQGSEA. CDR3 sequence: CSVAGEETQYF.

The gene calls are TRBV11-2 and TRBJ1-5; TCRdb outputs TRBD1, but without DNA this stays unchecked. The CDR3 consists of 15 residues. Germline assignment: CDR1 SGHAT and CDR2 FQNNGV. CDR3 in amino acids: CASSNRDSGNQPQHF.

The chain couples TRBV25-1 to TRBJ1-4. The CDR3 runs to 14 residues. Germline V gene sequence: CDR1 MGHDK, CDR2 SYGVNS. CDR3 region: CASSTLGSYEKLFF.

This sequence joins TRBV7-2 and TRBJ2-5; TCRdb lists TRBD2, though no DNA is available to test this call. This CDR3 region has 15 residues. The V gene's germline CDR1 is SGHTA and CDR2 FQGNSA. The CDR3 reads CASSTTSGGMETQYF.

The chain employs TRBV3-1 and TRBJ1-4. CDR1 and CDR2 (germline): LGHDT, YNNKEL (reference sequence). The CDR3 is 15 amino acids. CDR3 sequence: CASSQPRREGEKLFF.